This T cell receptor beta chain was identified during a study of control samples from healthy donors and cancer patients. The CDR3 runs to 16 residues. Germline lookup yields CDR1 MNHEY and CDR2 SMNVEV (reference sequence). The trim removed 4 bases at V and 6 bases at J, leaving 11 bases unmatched. Clones were read by immunoSEQ multiplex PCR, and TCRdb kept only the in-frame ones, dropping some. The profile covers around 70,000 clones, with roughly 90% appearing a single time and roughly a tenth taken by the ten largest. The V and J genes are TRBV27 and TRBJ1-5, with 8 bases identical to TRBD1. Sequenced: PBMCs. The clonotype was recovered from a woman aged 45-65 years with colorectal cancer. The CDR3 region has the DNA TGTGCCAGCAGTTCAGAGGGGACAGGATGGCTTCAGCCCCAGCATTTT. Protein sequence: CASSSEGTGWLQPQHF.